One sample yielded the 14 T cell receptor beta chains listed below, sequenced in a study of blood T cells in healthy people across ages. Combining a sample-barcoded 5' primer with a J-beta primer mix, a second PCR ran for 7 to 11 cycles. TCRdb re-derived calls from the 5' RACE reads in MiXCR, one entry per CDR3 protein. Among roughly 1.7 million distinct CDR3 sequences listed, roughly a third were seen once. The sample was blood. All receptors come from a woman in her twenties or thirties in good health.

This chain links TRBV1 with TRBJ2-7; the D call of TRBD1 is as the table states it, not checked on the DNA. TRBV1 is a pseudogene locus. The CDR3 is 16 amino acids. CDR3 coding DNA: TGCACCAGCAGCCACCACCCGGGACAGGGTAGTTACGAGCAGTACTTC. Protein sequence: CTSSHHPGQGSYEQYF.

Turning to this clonotype: The junction shows a germline mismatch at one end, possibly a read error. The chain has TRBV7-3 and TRBJ2-3, with D possibly matching TRBD2 (6 bases). Per the germline V gene, CDR1 is SGHTA and CDR2 is FQGTGA. The CDR3 totals 15 residues. As DNA, the CDR3 is TGTACCAGCAGCCGGGGTGACGGGAGATCAGATACGCAGTATTTT. Its translation: CTSSRGDGRSDTQYF.

The rearrangement joins TRBV20-1 to TRBJ2-7; 7 nucleotides line up with TRBD1. Germline V CDR1 and CDR2: DFQATT, SNEGSKA (reference sequence). Trimming cost V 5 bases and J 6 bases; bases outside gene matches: 7. The CDR3 contains 12 residues. The CDR3 DNA follows: TGCAGTGCTCTTGGACAGGTCTGCGAGCAGTACTTC. Protein: CSALGQVCEQYF.

The chain recombines TRBV29-1 with TRBJ1-2, with a weak D call TRBD1 (5 bases). The length of the CDR3 is 12 residues. The germline V gene encodes CDR1 SQVTM and CDR2 ANQGSEA. V was pared by 6 bases and J by 8 bases, with 16 bases between. The CDR3 is CSVDNRRGGYTF. DNA of the CDR3: TGCAGCGTCGATAACAGGAGAGGCGGCTACACCTTC.

As to this clonotype: A junction end diverges from the germline sequence, so it may reflect a read error. The rearrangement links TRBV7-2 to TRBJ2-3, with TRBD2 as a possible D gene (5 bases). CDR3 length: 16 residues. The germline V gene has CDR1 SGHTA and CDR2 FQGNSA. This chain's CDR3 is CASSLVGSSRTDTEYF. In DNA form, the CDR3 reads TGTGCCAGCAGCCTCGTAGGGAGTTCGCGTACAGATACGGAGTATTTT.

The rearrangement joins TRBV5-1 to TRBJ2-2, with D maybe TRBD1 (6 bases). V lost 4 bases, J lost 1 base, and 8 bases lay in between. The CDR3 consists of 14 residues. Germline V gene sequence: CDR1 SGHRS, CDR2 YFSETQ. The CDR3 reads CASSGGQNTGELFF. The CDR3 DNA reads as TGCGCCAGCAGCGGGGGACAGAACACCGGGGAGCTGTTTTTT. The full variable domain, in which reference TRBV5-1 and TRBJ2-2 provide the parts outside the CDR3, is KAGVTQTPRYLIKTRGQQVTLSCSPISGHRSVSWYQQTPGQGLQFLFEYFSETQRNKGNFPGRFSGRQFSNSRSEMNVSTLELGDSALYLCASSGGQNTGELFFGEGSRLTVL.

Comment on this clonotype: This may arise from a read error, as a much more abundant clone is one base away. The chain has TRBV5-6 and TRBJ2-2; no firm D call. From germline, CDR1 is SGHDT and CDR2 YYEEEE. The CDR3 totals 16 residues. In DNA form, the CDR3 reads TGTGTCAGCAGCTTTGACGCCACTTTAAGGGCCGGGGAGCTGTTTTTT. Its translation: CVSSFDATLRAGELFF.

This clonotype occurred a few times. The chain links TRBV27 to TRBJ2-3; tentative D call: TRBD2 (6 bases). This CDR3 spans 16 amino acids. The germline V gene has CDR1 MNHEY and CDR2 SMNVEV (reference sequence). V was clipped by 4 bases and J by 1 base, with 15 bases between them. CDR3 DNA: TGTGCCAGCAGTTCTCTAGAGGGACTCCGCACAGATACGCAGTATTTT. The encoded protein is CASSSLEGLRTDTQYF.

This clonotype was found many times. This chain links TRBV4-1 with TRBJ2-1, with D perhaps matching TRBD2 (6 bases). Looked up from germline, CDR1 is MGHRA and CDR2 is YSYEKL. The CDR3 loop spans 14 amino acids. V lost 3 bases and J 8 bases, leaving 14 bases between the germline ends. The CDR3 DNA follows: TGCGCCAGCAGCCACCTTGGGGGGTCGGATGAGCAGTTCTTC. Its protein is CASSHLGGSDEQFF.

This clonotype appeared a few times. A much larger clone differs from this one at a single base, so this may be a read error. The rearrangement joins TRBV4-1 to TRBJ2-1; perhaps TRBD1 as D (5 bases). CDR1 and CDR2 (germline): MGHRA, YSYEKL. There are 16 residues in the CDR3. V gave up 4 bases and J gave up 4 bases, with 17 bases separating them. As DNA, the CDR3 is TGCGCCAGCAGCCTTGGGGCCCCCGGACGTTACAATGAGCAGTTCTTC. Its protein is CASSLGAPGRYNEQFF.

The genes are TRBV5-1 and TRBJ2-4, with TRBD2 matching over 8 bases. Judging by the DNA end, TRBJ2-7 fits better; the J call may be wrong. CDR1 is SGHRS and CDR2 is YFSETQ in the germline V gene. The CDR3 spans 19 residues. For the CDR3, the DNA is TGCGCCAGCAGCCCGGGGGGACTAGTGGGAGTCAGTAACTCCTACGAGCAGTACTTC. Residues: CASSPGGLVGVSNSYEQYF.

As to this clonotype: Just one base apart from a much larger clone, this may be a read error. In DNA form, the CDR3 reads TGCAGTGCGTGGGGGGGGGGCACTGAAGCTTTCTTT. Translation gives CSAWGGGTEAFF. V gene TRBV20-1 combines with J gene TRBJ1-1, with a tentative D call TRBD1 (5 bases). CDR1 is DFQATT, CDR2 SNEGSKA, per germline (reference sequence). V was trimmed by 6 bases and J by 4 bases, leaving 12 bases between them. The CDR3 spans 12 residues.

The CDR3 nucleotides are TGTGCCAGCAGCCAAATCCGCAATGAGCAGTTCTTC. Translated, it gives CASSQIRNEQFF. The V and J genes are TRBV3-1 and TRBJ2-1; no clear D gene. The CDR3 extends over 12 amino acids. CDR1 and CDR2 from the germline V gene are LGHDT and YNNKEL (reference sequence). Trimming shortened V by 2 bases and J by 6 bases, and 5 bases separated the two germline ends.

This clonotype was seen once. J is TRBJ2-4 and V is TRBV2; D possibly corresponds to TRBD2 (5 bases). CDR3 size: 18 residues. The V and J ends lost 6 bases and 1 base respectively, with 22 bases between them. Germline CDR1 reads SNHLY; CDR2 reads FYNNEI. The CDR3 DNA sequence: TGTGCCAGCAGCCACCGGGGAATAAACCCCTATGCCAAAAACATTCAGTACTTC. Translation: CASSHRGINPYAKNIQYF.